This T cell receptor (beta chain) was captured in a study of shared clonotypes between healthy human individuals. CD8 cells regarded as naive lacked CD45RO, were positively chosen for CCR7, and omitted terminally differentiated effector memory CD45RA+ cells. CDR3 size: 16 residues. The V end lost 4 bases, the J end lost 1 base, and 13 bases lay between the germline ends. Germline V gives CDR1 MDHEN, CDR2 SYDVKM. Replicate sorted-subset PCRs were loaded with around 200 ng DNA, tens of thousands of T cell genomes. The method was immunoSEQ multiplex PCR; TCRdb's version includes in-frame clones alone and lacks a portion of them. This repertoire shows some 2 million clones, roughly 94% found once; its top ten account for 0.95% to 1.5%.

The TCR originated in a man between 18 and 29 years old in good health. Sample: naive CD8+ T cells sorted from blood. V is TRBV28 and J is TRBJ1-4; D is undetermined. The CDR3 loop reads CASSSPEEETNEKLFF. The CDR3 DNA follows: TGTGCCAGCAGTTCCCCCGAGGAGGAAACTAATGAAAAACTGTTTTTT.